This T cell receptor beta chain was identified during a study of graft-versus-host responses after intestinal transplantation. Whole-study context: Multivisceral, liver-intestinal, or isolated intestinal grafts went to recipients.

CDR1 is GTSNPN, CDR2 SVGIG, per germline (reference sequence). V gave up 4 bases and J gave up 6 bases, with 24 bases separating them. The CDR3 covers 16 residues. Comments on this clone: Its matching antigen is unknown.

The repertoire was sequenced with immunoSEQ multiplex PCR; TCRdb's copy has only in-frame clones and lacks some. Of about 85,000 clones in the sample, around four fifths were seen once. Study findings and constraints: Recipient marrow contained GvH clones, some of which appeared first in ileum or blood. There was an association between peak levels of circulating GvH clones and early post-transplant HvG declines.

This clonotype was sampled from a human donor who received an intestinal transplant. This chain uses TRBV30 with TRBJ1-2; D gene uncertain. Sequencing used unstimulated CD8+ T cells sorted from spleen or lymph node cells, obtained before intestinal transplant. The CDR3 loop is CAWIEGSYSEAHGYTF. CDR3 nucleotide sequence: TGTGCCTGGATCGAAGGTTCGTACTCCGAAGCCCATGGCTACACCTTC.